This is a list of T cell receptor beta chains from one sample in a study of T cells in localized non-small cell lung cancer. Assay used: immunoSEQ multiplex PCR; TCRdb lists only in-frame clones, some missing. The sample consists of 1,000 or so clones, 15% to 20% of them appearing once. The source was normal lung tissue next to the tumor, collected before any cancer treatment. These receptors all come from a female donor of 60 years or more with stage II squamous cell lung carcinoma. Both conserved end residues are part of each CDR3. Fields, in order: V gene, J gene, D gene, clone size, CDR3 protein, CDR3 DNA. D genes are given only for firm matches. Rows give clone size only sometimes, using once, few, many, or a class for an expanded clone.

V gene: TRBV4-1; J gene: TRBJ1-4; D gene: NA; clone size: medium-sized; CDR3 protein: CASSQEQGSGNEKLFF; CDR3 DNA: TGCGCCAGCAGCCAAGAACAGGGCTCCGGTAATGAAAAACTGTTTTTT
V gene: TRBV11-3; J gene: TRBJ2-3; D gene: TRBD1; clone size: medium-sized; CDR3 protein: CASSRGQATDTDTQYF; CDR3 DNA: TGTGCCAGCAGCCGGGGACAGGCAACCGACACAGATACGCAGTATTTT
V gene: TRBV6-8; J gene: TRBJ1-2; D gene: NA; clone size: few; CDR3 protein: CASRPQGGNYGYTF; CDR3 DNA: TGTGCCAGCAGGCCCCAAGGGGGAAACTATGGCTACACCTTC
V gene: TRBV19; J gene: TRBJ2-3; D gene: NA; clone size: once; CDR3 protein: CASRHPSETDTQYF; CDR3 DNA: TGTGCCAGTCGCCACCCGTCCGAGACAGATACGCAGTATTTT
V gene: TRBV6-8; J gene: TRBJ1-6; D gene: NA; clone size: hyperexpanded; CDR3 protein: CASSRESAQSPLHF; CDR3 DNA: TGTGCCAGCAGCAGGGAATCGGCTCAGTCACCCCTCCACTTT
V gene: TRBV19; J gene: TRBJ1-1; D gene: NA; clone size: NA; CDR3 protein: CASSIDREDTEAFF; CDR3 DNA: TGTGCCAGTAGTATAGATCGAGAGGACACTGAAGCTTTCTTT
V gene: TRBV6-8; J gene: TRBJ2-2; D gene: TRBD2; clone size: NA; CDR3 protein: CASSFPSGGFSGELFF; CDR3 DNA: TGTGCCAGCAGTTTCCCTAGCGGGGGATTTTCCGGGGAGCTGTTTTTT
V gene: TRBV6-8; J gene: TRBJ1-1; D gene: NA; clone size: large; CDR3 protein: CASSDRPNTEAFF; CDR3 DNA: TGTGCCAGCAGTGACCGACCGAACACTGAAGCTTTCTTT
V gene: TRBV19; J gene: TRBJ2-1; D gene: NA; clone size: large; CDR3 protein: CASSSQGYGYAEQFF; CDR3 DNA: TGTGCCAGTAGTAGCCAGGGTTATGGGTATGCTGAGCAGTTCTTC
V gene: TRBV25-1; J gene: TRBJ2-1; D gene: NA; clone size: large; CDR3 protein: CASSVPRPGGYNEQFF; CDR3 DNA: TGTGCCAGCAGTGTCCCCCGGCCCGGGGGCTACAATGAGCAGTTCTTC
V gene: TRBV11-3; J gene: TRBJ1-1; D gene: NA; clone size: NA; CDR3 protein: CASSFTPGGRNTEAFF; CDR3 DNA: TGTGCCAGCAGCTTTACCCCCGGCGGCAGGAACACTGAAGCTTTCTTT
V gene: TRBV6-8; J gene: TRBJ1-1; D gene: TRBD1; clone size: large; CDR3 protein: CASRYIQGAGGEAFF; CDR3 DNA: TGTGCCAGCAGGTATATACAGGGGGCAGGGGGTGAAGCTTTCTTT
V gene: TRBV28; J gene: TRBJ1-1; D gene: TRBD1; clone size: NA; CDR3 protein: CASTGGLSEAFF; CDR3 DNA: TGTGCCAGCACAGGGGGTCTGTCTGAAGCTTTCTTT
V gene: TRBV30; J gene: TRBJ1-2; D gene: TRBD1; clone size: few; CDR3 protein: CAWSPPGQANYGYTF; CDR3 DNA: TGTGCCTGGAGTCCCCCGGGACAGGCGAACTATGGCTACACCTTC
V gene: TRBV6-8; J gene: TRBJ2-2; D gene: NA; clone size: large; CDR3 protein: CASSGGVTGELFF; CDR3 DNA: TGTGCCAGCAGCGGCGGGGTTACCGGGGAGCTGTTTTTT
V gene: TRBV11-3; J gene: TRBJ1-1; D gene: NA; clone size: NA; CDR3 protein: CASSGDKGNTEAFF; CDR3 DNA: TGTGCCAGCAGCGGGGACAAAGGGAACACTGAAGCTTTCTTT
V gene: TRBV19; J gene: TRBJ2-3; D gene: TRBD2; clone size: few; CDR3 protein: CATHPIAGATDTQYF; CDR3 DNA: TGTGCCACCCACCCCATAGCGGGAGCCACAGATACGCAGTATTTT
V gene: TRBV6-8; J gene: TRBJ2-3; D gene: TRBD1; clone size: large; CDR3 protein: CASSYAQGIDTQYF; CDR3 DNA: TGTGCCAGCAGTTACGCACAGGGGATAGATACGCAGTATTTT
V gene: TRBV12-5; J gene: TRBJ2-5; D gene: NA; clone size: NA; CDR3 protein: CASGSGEFGETQYF; CDR3 DNA: TGTGCTAGTGGTTCCGGGGAATTCGGCGAGACCCAGTACTTC
V gene: TRBV11-3; J gene: TRBJ2-1; D gene: TRBD1; clone size: few; CDR3 protein: CASSRQGDSNEQFF; CDR3 DNA: TGTGCCAGCAGCCGACAGGGTGACAGCAATGAGCAGTTCTTC
V gene: TRBV29-1; J gene: TRBJ1-1; D gene: NA; clone size: NA; CDR3 protein: CSVELTANEAFF; CDR3 DNA: TGCAGCGTTGAATTGACAGCTAATGAAGCTTTCTTT
V gene: TRBV28; J gene: TRBJ1-5; D gene: NA; clone size: medium-sized; CDR3 protein: CASKLGAYSNQPQHF; CDR3 DNA: TGTGCCAGCAAACTCGGAGCTTATAGCAATCAGCCCCAGCATTTT
V gene: TRBV11-3; J gene: TRBJ2-3; D gene: NA; clone size: few; CDR3 protein: CASSLVGGLSTDTQYF; CDR3 DNA: TGTGCCAGCAGCTTAGTCGGGGGGCTTAGCACAGATACGCAGTATTTT
V gene: TRBV11-3; J gene: TRBJ2-3; D gene: NA; clone size: large; CDR3 protein: CASSVGTPVDTQYF; CDR3 DNA: TGTGCCAGCAGCGTGGGAACTCCAGTAGATACGCAGTATTTT
V gene: TRBV19; J gene: TRBJ1-2; D gene: TRBD1; clone size: NA; CDR3 protein: CASSHPGQANYGYTF; CDR3 DNA: TGTGCCAGTAGTCACCCGGGACAGGCGAACTATGGCTACACCTTC
V gene: TRBV5-1; J gene: TRBJ2-5; D gene: TRBD1; clone size: few; CDR3 protein: CASSLGPSGGEGTQYF; CDR3 DNA: TGCGCCAGCAGCTTGGGCCCGTCAGGGGGTGAAGGGACCCAGTACTTC
V gene: TRBV11-3; J gene: TRBJ2-7; D gene: NA; clone size: medium-sized; CDR3 protein: CASSWQGRQTYEQYF; CDR3 DNA: TGTGCCAGCAGCTGGCAGGGACGCCAAACCTACGAGCAGTACTTC
V gene: TRBV30; J gene: TRBJ2-2; D gene: TRBD2; clone size: few; CDR3 protein: CAWGNGGTGELFF; CDR3 DNA: TGTGCCTGGGGGAACGGGGGGACCGGGGAGCTGTTTTTT
V gene: TRBV7-2; J gene: TRBJ1-1; D gene: NA; clone size: NA; CDR3 protein: CASSLNLDTEAFF; CDR3 DNA: TGTGCCAGCAGCTTAAACCTCGACACTGAAGCTTTCTTT
V gene: TRBV18; J gene: TRBJ2-3; D gene: NA; clone size: once; CDR3 protein: CASSPGLTVGADTQYF; CDR3 DNA: TGTGCCAGCTCACCGGGACTGACCGTGGGGGCAGATACGCAGTATTTT
V gene: TRBV5-1; J gene: TRBJ2-2; D gene: NA; clone size: NA; CDR3 protein: CASSSGQPGGGELFF; CDR3 DNA: TGCGCCAGCAGTTCTGGGCAACCCGGGGGCGGGGAGCTGTTTTTT